Sequencing of this T cell receptor (beta chain) was carried out in a study of blood T cell repertoires in COVID-19. About the research overall: The United States, Italy and Spain supplied acute and convalescent COVID-19 samples. The analysed material was cDNA or gDNA that came from T cells, B-cell-depleted T cells, or PBMCs.

Original processing methods: Estimates of nucleated cell counts were drawn from the amplification of reference gene primers. Produced via immunoSEQ multiplex PCR; TCRdb's table is partial and in-frame only. D and trimming come from the DNA, and the V and J calls and clone size come from that table. The sample holds under 450,000 clones, approximately 90% seen once. With 7 bases removed from V and 6 bases from J, the gap between germline ends came to 13 bases. The CDR3 contains 13 residues. Looked up from germline, CDR1 is LNHDA and CDR2 is SQIVND (reference sequence). Seattle patient enrollment occurred during active infection, with longitudinal follow-up thereafter.

The specimen sequenced was peripheral blood. The sequence derives from a woman aged 40 to 50 with COVID-19, enrolled during active disease. The genes are TRBV19 and TRBJ1-5, with D tentatively TRBD1 (5 bases). CDR3 amino acids: CASMAGRVQPQHF. DNA for the CDR3: TGTGCCAGTATGGCAGGGAGGGTTCAGCCCCAGCATTTT.